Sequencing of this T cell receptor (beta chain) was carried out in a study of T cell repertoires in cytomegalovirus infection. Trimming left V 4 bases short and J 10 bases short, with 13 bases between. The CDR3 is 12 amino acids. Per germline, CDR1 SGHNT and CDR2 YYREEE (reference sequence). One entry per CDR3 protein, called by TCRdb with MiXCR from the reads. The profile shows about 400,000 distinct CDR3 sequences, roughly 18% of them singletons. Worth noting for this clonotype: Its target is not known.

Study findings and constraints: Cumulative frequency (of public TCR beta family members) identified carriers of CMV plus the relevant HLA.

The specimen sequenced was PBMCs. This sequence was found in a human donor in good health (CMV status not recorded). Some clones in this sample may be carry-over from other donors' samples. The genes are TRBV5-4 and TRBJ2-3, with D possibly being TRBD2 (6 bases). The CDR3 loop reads CASSLDYFAQYF. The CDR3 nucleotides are TGTGCCAGCAGCCTGGACTATTTCGCGCAGTATTTT.